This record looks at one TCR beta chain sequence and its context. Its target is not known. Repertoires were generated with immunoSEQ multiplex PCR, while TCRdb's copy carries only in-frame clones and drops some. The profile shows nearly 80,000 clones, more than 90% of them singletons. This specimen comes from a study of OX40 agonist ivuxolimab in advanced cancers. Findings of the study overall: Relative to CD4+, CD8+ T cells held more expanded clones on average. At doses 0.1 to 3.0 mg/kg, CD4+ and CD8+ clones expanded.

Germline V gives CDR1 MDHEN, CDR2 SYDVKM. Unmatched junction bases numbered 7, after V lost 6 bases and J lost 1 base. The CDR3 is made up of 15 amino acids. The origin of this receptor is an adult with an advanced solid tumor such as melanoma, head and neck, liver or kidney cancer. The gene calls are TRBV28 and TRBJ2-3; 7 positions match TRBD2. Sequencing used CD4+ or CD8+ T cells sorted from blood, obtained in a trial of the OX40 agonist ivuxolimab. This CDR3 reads CASRPGRRGTDTQYF. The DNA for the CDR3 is TGTGCCAGCAGGCCCGGGAGGCGGGGCACAGATACGCAGTATTTT.